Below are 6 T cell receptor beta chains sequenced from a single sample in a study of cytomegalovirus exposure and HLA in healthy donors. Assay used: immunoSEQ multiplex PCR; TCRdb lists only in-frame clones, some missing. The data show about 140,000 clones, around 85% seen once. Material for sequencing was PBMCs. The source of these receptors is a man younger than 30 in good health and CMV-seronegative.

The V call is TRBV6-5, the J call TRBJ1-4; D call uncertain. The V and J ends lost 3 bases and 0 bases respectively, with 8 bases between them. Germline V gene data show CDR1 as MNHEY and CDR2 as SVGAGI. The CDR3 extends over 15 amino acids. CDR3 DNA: TGTGCCAGCAGTTATGGTGCGGCAACTAATGAAAAACTGTTTTTT. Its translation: CASSYGAATNEKLFF.

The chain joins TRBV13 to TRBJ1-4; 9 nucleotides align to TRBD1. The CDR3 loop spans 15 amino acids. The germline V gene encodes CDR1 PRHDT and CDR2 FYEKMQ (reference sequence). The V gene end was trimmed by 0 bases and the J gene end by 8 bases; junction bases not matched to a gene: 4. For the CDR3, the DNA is TGTGCCAGCAGCTTAGGACAGGGGGCGCACGAAAAACTGTTTTTT. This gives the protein CASSLGQGAHEKLFF.

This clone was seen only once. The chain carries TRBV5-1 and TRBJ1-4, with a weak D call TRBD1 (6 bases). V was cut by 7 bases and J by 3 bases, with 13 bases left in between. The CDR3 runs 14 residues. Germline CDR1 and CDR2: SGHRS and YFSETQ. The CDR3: CASGLDRPNEKLFF. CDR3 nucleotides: TGCGCCAGCGGTCTAGACAGGCCTAATGAAAAACTGTTTTTT.

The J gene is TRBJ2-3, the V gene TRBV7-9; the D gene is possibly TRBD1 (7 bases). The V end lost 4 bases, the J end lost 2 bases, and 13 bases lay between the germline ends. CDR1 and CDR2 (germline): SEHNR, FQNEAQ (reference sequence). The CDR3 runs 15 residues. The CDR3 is CASSSRQGLTDTQYF. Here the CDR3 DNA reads TGTGCCAGCAGCTCCCGACAGGGACTCACAGATACGCAGTATTTT.

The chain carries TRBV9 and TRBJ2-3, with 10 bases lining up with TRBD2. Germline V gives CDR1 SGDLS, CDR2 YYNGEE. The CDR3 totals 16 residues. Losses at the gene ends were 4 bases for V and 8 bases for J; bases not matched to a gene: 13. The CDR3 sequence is CASSPVAGGRSGTQYF. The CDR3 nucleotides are TGTGCCAGCAGCCCTGTAGCGGGGGGCCGCTCGGGTACGCAGTATTTT. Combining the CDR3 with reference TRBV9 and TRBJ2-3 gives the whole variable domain DSGVTQTPKHLITATGQRVTLRCSPRSGDLSVYWYQQSLDQGLQFLIQYYNGEERAKGNILERFSAQQFPDLHSELNLSSLELGDSALYFCASSPVAGGRSGTQYFGPGTRLTVL.

This CDR3 is CASSPLRAAEQYF. The DNA of the CDR3 is TGTGCCAGCTCACCACTCAGGGCAGCAGAGCAGTACTTC. The chain carries TRBV18 and TRBJ2-7, with D possibly matching TRBD1 (5 bases). Germline V lookup: CDR1 KGHSH, CDR2 LQKENI. CDR3 size: 13 residues. The V gene lost 1 base and the J gene lost 7 bases, with 11 bases spanning the gap.